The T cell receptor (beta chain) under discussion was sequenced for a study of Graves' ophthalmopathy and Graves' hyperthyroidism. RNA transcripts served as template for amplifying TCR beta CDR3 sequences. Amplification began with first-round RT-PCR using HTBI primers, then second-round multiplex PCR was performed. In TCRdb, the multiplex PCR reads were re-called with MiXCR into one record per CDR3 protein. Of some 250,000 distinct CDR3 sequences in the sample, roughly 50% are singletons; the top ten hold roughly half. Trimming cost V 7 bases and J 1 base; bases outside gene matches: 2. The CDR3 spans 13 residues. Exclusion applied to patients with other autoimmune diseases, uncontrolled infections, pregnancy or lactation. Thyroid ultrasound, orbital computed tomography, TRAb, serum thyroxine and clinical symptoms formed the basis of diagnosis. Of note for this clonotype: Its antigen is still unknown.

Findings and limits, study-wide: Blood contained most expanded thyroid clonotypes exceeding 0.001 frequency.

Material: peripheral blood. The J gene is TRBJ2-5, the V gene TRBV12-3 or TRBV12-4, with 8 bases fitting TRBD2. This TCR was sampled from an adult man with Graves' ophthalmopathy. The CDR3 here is CASTAGAQETQYF. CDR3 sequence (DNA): TGTGCCAGCACAGCGGGGGCCCAAGAGACCCAGTACTTC.